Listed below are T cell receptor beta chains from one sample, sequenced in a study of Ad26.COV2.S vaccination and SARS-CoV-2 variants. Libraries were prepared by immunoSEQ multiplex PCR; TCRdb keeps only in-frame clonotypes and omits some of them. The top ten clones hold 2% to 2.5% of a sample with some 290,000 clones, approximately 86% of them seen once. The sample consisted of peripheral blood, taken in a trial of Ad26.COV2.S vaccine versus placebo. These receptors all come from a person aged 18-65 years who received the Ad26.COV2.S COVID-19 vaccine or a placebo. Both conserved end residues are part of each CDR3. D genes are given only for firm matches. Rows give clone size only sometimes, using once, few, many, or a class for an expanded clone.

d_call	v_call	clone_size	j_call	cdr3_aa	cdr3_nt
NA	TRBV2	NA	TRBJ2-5	CASIRGLGETQYF	TGTGCCAGCATAAGGGGCCTGGGGGAGACCCAGTACTTC
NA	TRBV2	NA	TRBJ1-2	CASSYWTDYGYTF	TGTGCCAGCAGTTACTGGACTGATTATGGCTACACCTTC
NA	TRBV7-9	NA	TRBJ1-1	CASTLAQQGEAFF	TGTGCCAGCACTCTAGCCCAGCAGGGTGAAGCTTTCTTT
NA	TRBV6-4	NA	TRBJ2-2	CATKLDRNTGELFF	TGTGCCACCAAGTTGGACAGGAACACCGGGGAGCTGTTTTTT
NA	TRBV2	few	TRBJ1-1	CASSQDGREAFF	TGTGCCAGCAGCCAGGATGGACGAGAAGCTTTCTTT
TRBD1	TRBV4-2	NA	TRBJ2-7	CASSPQDRAFSYEQYF	TGTGCCAGCAGCCCACAGGACAGGGCCTTCTCCTACGAGCAGTACTTC
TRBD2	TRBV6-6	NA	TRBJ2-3	CASSPSPLTSGGPTDTQYF	TGTGCCAGCAGTCCTAGCCCATTGACTAGCGGGGGACCCACAGATACGCAGTATTTT
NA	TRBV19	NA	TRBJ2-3	CASRGPGPIGTQYF	TGTGCCAGTAGAGGGCCCGGACCGATTGGCACGCAGTATTTT
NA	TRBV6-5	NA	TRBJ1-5	CASRRKGSQPQHF	TGTGCCAGCCGGAGGAAGGGGAGTCAGCCCCAGCATTTT
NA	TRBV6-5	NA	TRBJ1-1	CASSYYRTANTEAFF	TGTGCCAGCAGTTACTATAGGACGGCGAACACTGAAGCTTTCTTT
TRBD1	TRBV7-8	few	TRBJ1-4	CASSRGVGTGVEKLFF	TGTGCCAGCAGCCGAGGGGTTGGGACAGGGGTTGAAAAACTGTTTTTT
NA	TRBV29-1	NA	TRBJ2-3	CSVEDPWGETSTDTQYF	TGCAGCGTTGAGGACCCCTGGGGAGAAACTAGCACAGATACGCAGTATTTT